Presented here are 28 T cell receptor beta chains from one specimen sequenced in a study of T cells expressing NK-cell markers. Each CDR3 protein gets one entry in TCRdb, which reprocessed the 5' RACE reads and gives no DNA. The sample includes fewer than 550,000 distinct CDR3 sequences. Sequenced material: blood T cells: a sorted CD56 or NKG2C T cell subset, CD4+ or CD8+ T cells, or bulk PBMC T cells (not recorded which). Receptor source: a woman aged 50 to 60 in good health.

This chain joins TRBV20-1 and TRBJ2-3; without DNA, the TCRdb call of TRBD2 cannot be checked. This CDR3 is 15 amino acids long. The germline gives CDR1 DFQATT, CDR2 SNEGSKA (reference sequence). The CDR3 sequence: CSAEAAEGSTDTQYF.

V is TRBV6-2 or TRBV6-3 and J is TRBJ2-1. The CDR3 sequence is 12 residues long. The germline gives CDR1 MNHEY, CDR2 SVGEGT. CDR3 protein: CASRTVTVEQFF.

The chain is built from TRBV20-1 and TRBJ2-6. Germline loops: CDR1 DFQATT, CDR2 SNEGSKA (reference sequence). The CDR3 is 16 amino acids. This CDR3 is CSASNVMDSGANVLTF.

The CDR3 loop reads CASSLAPLLAGGGDTQYF. The chain combines TRBV5-6 with TRBJ2-3; there is no DNA to check the TCRdb D call of TRBD2. Looked up from germline, CDR1 is SGHDT and CDR2 is YYEEEE. The CDR3 is 18 residues long.

CDR3 sequence: CASSGDYREQFF. The J gene is TRBJ2-1, the V gene TRBV3-1; as DNA is missing, the TRBD2 call by TCRdb cannot be tested. The CDR3 extends over 12 amino acids. The germline V gene encodes CDR1 LGHDT and CDR2 YNNKEL (reference sequence).

The genes are TRBV5-1 and TRBJ1-1; TCRdb's D call, TRBD1, is unchecked because there is no DNA. The germline CDR1 and CDR2 sequences are SGHRS and YFSETQ. This CDR3 is 15 amino acids long. CDR3 amino acids: CASSFRVDRGTEAFF.

The chain employs TRBV24-1 and TRBJ2-1. This CDR3 has 13 residues. The germline gives CDR1 KGHDR, CDR2 SFDVKD. CDR3 in amino acids: CATSDWGISEQFF.

This chain links TRBV6-2 or TRBV6-3 with TRBJ2-2; TCRdb selects TRBD1, and the lack of DNA leaves this call unchecked. The germline V gene encodes CDR1 MNHEY and CDR2 SVGEGT. This CDR3 comprises 15 residues. The CDR3 sequence is CASRWGQGTTGELFF.

This chain links TRBV6-1 with TRBJ1-1. The CDR3 loop spans 14 amino acids. The germline V gene encodes CDR1 MNHNS and CDR2 SASEGT. The CDR3 loop is CASRNPRSDTEAFF.

V is TRBV4-1 and J is TRBJ2-2; the D call of TRBD2 rests on TCRdb alone, since no DNA is present to check it. The CDR3 covers 18 residues. Germline V gives CDR1 MGHRA, CDR2 YSYEKL. The CDR3 reads CASSPSSRAGAIAGELFF.

This chain links TRBV20-1 with TRBJ2-3; TCRdb lists TRBD2, though no DNA is available to test this call. This CDR3 has 18 residues. The germline gives CDR1 DFQATT, CDR2 SNEGSKA (reference sequence). The CDR3 loop is CSAEGTSGTLSSTDTQYF.

The chain uses TRBV3-1 and TRBJ2-5; no DNA is available, so the TRBD1 call from TCRdb remains unchecked. CDR3 length: 12 residues. The germline gives CDR1 LGHDT, CDR2 YNNKEL (reference sequence). The CDR3 reads CASSHTGETQYF.

The chain recombines TRBV10-3 with TRBJ1-2. The length of the CDR3 is 15 residues. From germline, CDR1 is ENHRY and CDR2 SYGVKD. The CDR3 spells CAISDPTGTNYGYTF.

The chain employs TRBV24-1 and TRBJ2-1; there is no DNA to check the TCRdb D call of TRBD2. Germline V CDR1 and CDR2: KGHDR, SFDVKD. CDR3 length: 16 residues. CDR3: CATSDLNSGRGNEQFF.

V usage is TRBV4-2 and J usage is TRBJ2-1; without DNA, the TCRdb call of TRBD2 cannot be checked. The germline V gene has CDR1 LGHNA and CDR2 YNFKEQ. The CDR3 runs to 15 residues. The CDR3 sequence: CASSPWREGGNEQFF.

The chain combines TRBV7-8 with TRBJ2-1; TCRdb's assignment of TRBD2 cannot be checked, as there is no DNA. CDR1 and CDR2 (germline): SGHVS, FQNEAQ. There are 15 residues in the CDR3. CDR3 amino acids: CASSLTSGSAHEQFF. The variable domain in full, with the rest retrieved from reference TRBV7-8 and TRBJ2-1, is GAGVSQSPRYKVAKRGQDVALRCDPISGHVSLFWYQQALGQGPEFLTYFQNEAQLDKSGLPSDRFFAERPEGSVSTLKIQRTQQEDSAVYLCASSLTSGSAHEQFFGPGTRLTVL.

This chain connects TRBV9 to TRBJ2-1; TCRdb outputs TRBD1, but without DNA this stays unchecked. CDR3 length: 17 amino acids. Germline V gene lookup returns CDR1 SGDLS and CDR2 YYNGEE. CDR3 region: CASSAPSRTLQGSEQFF.

The chain employs TRBV11-2 and TRBJ2-3. The CDR3 consists of 15 residues. Germline V gene lookup returns CDR1 SGHAT and CDR2 FQNNGV. The CDR3 sequence: CASSPIGVPTDTQYF. The variable domain in full, with the rest retrieved from reference TRBV11-2 and TRBJ2-3, is EAGVAQSPRYKIIEKRQSVAFWCNPISGHATLYWYQQILGQGPKLLIQFQNNGVVDDSQLPKDRFSAERLKGVDSTLKIQPAKLEDSAVYLCASSPIGVPTDTQYFGPGTRLTVL.

The V call is TRBV29-1, the J call TRBJ1-1; TCRdb reports TRBD1, a call that lacks DNA to check it against. CDR3 length equals 15 residues. From germline, CDR1 is SQVTM and CDR2 ANQGSEA. The CDR3: CSVSGPGGPNTEAFF.

The chain couples TRBV7-2 to TRBJ2-3; TCRdb returns TRBD2, unconfirmable since there is no DNA. Per the germline V gene, CDR1 is SGHTA and CDR2 is FQGNSA. The CDR3 consists of 16 residues. The chain's CDR3 is CASSDGLAGAFDTQYF.

The gene calls are TRBV12-3 or TRBV12-4 and TRBJ1-2; as DNA is missing, the TRBD1 call by TCRdb cannot be tested. The CDR3 extends over 15 amino acids. CDR3 sequence: CASRYGTFSLDGYTF.

The chain has TRBV10-3 and TRBJ1-5. Germline loops: CDR1 ENHRY, CDR2 SYGVKD. The CDR3 contains 13 residues. The CDR3 sequence is CAISVYGNQPQHF.

The chain uses TRBV29-1 and TRBJ1-2; no DNA is available, so the TRBD1 call from TCRdb remains unchecked. The CDR3 covers 12 residues. Looked up from germline, CDR1 is SQVTM and CDR2 is ANQGSEA. The CDR3 is CSATPRGYGYTF.

The V call is TRBV12-5, the J call TRBJ2-2; the D call from TCRdb, TRBD2, cannot be confirmed without DNA. In germline, CDR1 is LGHNT, CDR2 FRNRAP. The CDR3 extends over 15 amino acids. The chain's CDR3 is CASGLAGVLTGELFF.

The rearrangement uses TRBV9 and TRBJ2-1. The CDR3 sequence is 14 residues long. Germline V lookup: CDR1 SGDLS, CDR2 YYNGEE. The CDR3 region is CASSVAGTYNEQFF.

This chain connects TRBV15 to TRBJ2-7; TCRdb names TRBD2, which stays unverified in the absence of DNA. CDR3 size: 14 residues. Germline loops: CDR1 LNHNV, CDR2 YYDKDF (reference sequence). This chain's CDR3 is CATSSGGVLYEQYF.

V and J are TRBV6-5 and TRBJ2-2; checking the TCRdb D call of TRBD2 is not possible without DNA. This CDR3 spans 15 amino acids. CDR1 is MNHEY, CDR2 SVGAGI, per germline. The CDR3 reads CASSYGTAFTGELFF.

This CDR3 reads CATSALAGDHNEQFF. The chain uses TRBV15 and TRBJ2-1; lacking DNA, the TRBD2 call made by TCRdb goes unchecked. Germline CDR1 reads LNHNV; CDR2 reads YYDKDF (reference sequence). The CDR3 has 15 residues.